This T cell receptor (beta chain) was sequenced for a study of T cell responses to AZD1222 COVID-19 vaccine. Study-wide points: Baseline serostatus was positive in only a handful of AZD1222 recipients. Donors, mostly white British, included more females; clonal diversity was possibly underestimated. Of spike-specific TCRs, nearly half reportedly target regions left unmutated in variants.

The count of this clone is one. Its antigen remains unidentified. TCRdb's copy holds only in-frame clones and misses some; the assay was immunoSEQ multiplex PCR. Here the sample spans approximately 100,000 clones, 87% being singletons. Germline loops: CDR1 SEHNR, CDR2 FQNEAQ (reference sequence). This CDR3 comprises 15 residues. Between the trimmed V and J ends, which lost 1 base and 0 bases, there was a span of 9 bases. The specimen comprised peripheral blood, sampled 28 days after the second AZD1222 dose. The TCR comes from an adult who received the AZD1222 COVID-19 vaccine. V usage is TRBV7-9 and J usage is TRBJ1-2; D unclear. The CDR3 coding sequence is TGTGCCAGCAGCTTAGGCAGGCTAGCTAACTATGGCTACACCTTC. Amino acids: CASSLGRLANYGYTF.